Shown below are 26 T cell receptor beta chains from a single sample sequenced in a study of cytotoxic CD8 clonotypes in ibrutinib-treated CLL. Only in-frame clones appear in the TCRdb table, and some are missing; sequencing was by immunoSEQ multiplex PCR. The sample has about 58,000 clones; about three quarters are singletons. This sample comprised PBMCs, obtained after 12 months of ibrutinib treatment. All receptors come from a human donor with chronic lymphocytic leukemia.

This clone came up a few times. The same CDR3 arises from other DNA sequences in this sample as well. The J gene is TRBJ1-3, the V gene TRBV2; 7 nucleotides match TRBD1. The CDR3 sequence is 14 residues long. CDR1 SNHLY and CDR2 FYNNEI come from the germline V gene. The V and J ends lost 5 bases and 4 bases, in that order; junction bases with no gene match: 5. The DNA of the CDR3 is TGTGCCAGCAGTCCGGGACAGCTAGGAAACACCATATATTTT. Protein product: CASSPGQLGNTIYF.

The V and J genes are TRBV11-2 and TRBJ2-5, with 7 bases that match TRBD2. V was pared by 1 base and J by 4 bases, with 9 bases of the junction left unmatched. The CDR3 has 16 amino acids. The germline V gene has CDR1 SGHAT and CDR2 FQNNGV. CDR3 nucleotides: TGTGCCAGCAGCTTAGTGGGGGGGGTCCCAAGAGAGACCCAGTACTTC. Residues: CASSLVGGVPRETQYF.

The chain employs TRBV5-4 and TRBJ1-4, with D maybe TRBD1 (6 bases). CDR3 length: 14 residues. Germline lookup yields CDR1 SGHNT and CDR2 YYREEE (reference sequence). V dropped 1 base and J dropped 7 bases, with 11 bases sitting between them. CDR3 sequence (DNA): TGTGCCAGCAGCTTGCAGCAGGGGTTTGAAAAACTGTTTTTT. This encodes CASSLQQGFEKLFF.

This chain uses TRBV28 with TRBJ2-7, with 10 bases lining up with TRBD1. The V and J ends lost 5 bases and 2 bases, in that order; junction bases with no gene match: 0. Per the germline V gene, CDR1 is MDHEN and CDR2 is SYDVKM. This CDR3 is built from 13 residues. CDR3 in amino acids: CASSGQGAYEQYF. As DNA, the CDR3 is TGTGCCAGCAGTGGACAGGGGGCCTACGAGCAGTACTTC.

The V call is TRBV7-2, the J call TRBJ2-5; 7 bases map to TRBD1. The CDR3 sequence is 13 residues long. CDR1 is SGHTA, CDR2 FQGNSA, per germline. After removal of 1 base from V and 4 bases from J, the junction contained 0 bases not matched to a gene. Here the CDR3 reads CASSLDRGETQYF. As DNA, the CDR3 is TGTGCCAGCAGCTTAGACAGGGGAGAGACCCAGTACTTC. Full variable domain (remainder filled in from reference TRBV7-2 and TRBJ2-5): GAGVSQSPSNKVTEKGKDVELRCDPISGHTALYWYRQSLGQGLEFLIYFQGNSAPDKSGLPSDRFSAERTGGSVSTLTIQRTQQEDSAVYLCASSLDRGETQYFGPGTRLLVL.

This clone has only a few counts. This chain uses TRBV5-4 with TRBJ1-4; 8 positions match TRBD1. The V gene end was trimmed by 4 bases and the J gene end by 3 bases; junction bases not matched to a gene: 5. This CDR3 has 15 residues. Germline-derived CDR1 and CDR2 are SGHNT and YYREEE (reference sequence). CDR3 sequence (DNA): TGTGCCAGCAGCAGAAGGACAGGGTCTAATGAAAAACTGTTTTTT. This codes for CASSRRTGSNEKLFF. The whole variable domain, remainder taken from reference TRBV5-4 and TRBJ1-4, is ETGVTQSPTHLIKTRGQQVTLRCSSQSGHNTVSWYQQALGQGPQFIFQYYREEENGRGNFPPRFSGLQFPNYSSELNVNALELDDSALYLCASSRRTGSNEKLFFGSGTQLSVL.

This clone was detected a few times. V and J are TRBV5-8 and TRBJ2-7; D is possibly TRBD2 (6 bases). Trimming cost V 0 bases and J 0 bases, with 7 bases left between them. The CDR3 has 14 amino acids. The germline gives CDR1 SGHTS, CDR2 YDEGEE. CDR3 protein: CASSLGDFSYEQYF. CDR3 sequence (DNA): TGTGCCAGCAGCTTGGGGGACTTCTCCTACGAGCAGTACTTC.

This clone was seen a few times. V is TRBV19 and J is TRBJ1-2; no clear D gene. The CDR3 spans 13 residues. Between the trimmed V and J ends, which lost 2 bases and 8 bases, there was a span of 12 bases. Germline V gene data show CDR1 as LNHDA and CDR2 as SQIVND (reference sequence). The CDR3 here is CASSISRPGGYTF. CDR3 sequence (DNA): TGTGCCAGTAGTATAAGCAGGCCCGGGGGCTACACCTTC. The entire variable domain, with the rest obtained from reference TRBV19 and TRBJ1-2, is as follows: DGGITQSPKYLFRKEGQNVTLSCEQNLNHDAMYWYRQDPGQGLRLIYYSQIVNDFQKGDIAEGYSVSREKKESFPLTVTSAQKNPTAFYLCASSISRPGGYTFGSGTRLTVV.

This clone has a handful of counts. V usage is TRBV6-5 and J usage is TRBJ1-2; 11 nucleotides match TRBD1. The CDR3 length is 14 residues. V lost 5 bases and J lost 7; bases outside the gene matches: 6. Germline CDR1 MNHEY, CDR2 SVGAGI. This chain's CDR3 is CASSRGGQGVGYTF. CDR3 coding DNA: TGTGCCAGCAGTCGAGGGGGACAGGGGGTTGGCTACACCTTC.

The gene calls are TRBV19 and TRBJ2-1; possibly TRBD1 for D (5 bases). CDR3 length: 16 residues. Trimming removed 1 base from V and 6 bases from J, with 16 bases in between. Germline V gene lookup returns CDR1 LNHDA and CDR2 SQIVND (reference sequence). CDR3 DNA sequence: TGTGCCAGTAGTATAGCCCTTCGACAGATCCGCAATGAGCAGTTCTTC. Translating gives CASSIALRQIRNEQFF. Full variable domain (remainder filled in from reference TRBV19 and TRBJ2-1): DGGITQSPKYLFRKEGQNVTLSCEQNLNHDAMYWYRQDPGQGLRLIYYSQIVNDFQKGDIAEGYSVSREKKESFPLTVTSAQKNPTAFYLCASSIALRQIRNEQFFGPGTRLTVL.

This chain links TRBV15 with TRBJ2-7; tentatively, D is TRBD2 (5 bases). The CDR3 contains 15 residues. CDR1 LNHNV and CDR2 YYDKDF come from the germline V gene (reference sequence). The V gene lost 5 bases and the J gene lost 5 bases, with 19 bases spanning the gap. The CDR3 coding sequence is TGTGCCACCAGCGTTAGTACGGGGTATCCGAACGAGCAGTACTTC. Translated, it gives CATSVSTGYPNEQYF.

This clone occurred a few times. The gene calls are TRBV6-5 and TRBJ1-2; 9 bases line up with TRBD1. CDR1 MNHEY and CDR2 SVGAGI come from the germline V gene. The CDR3 consists of 15 residues. The V gene end was trimmed by 0 bases and the J gene end by 8 bases; junction bases not matched to a gene: 7. The CDR3 nucleotides read TGTGCCAGCAGTTACTCAGAAACAGGGGGCAACGGCTACACCTTC. Its translation is CASSYSETGGNGYTF.

This chain connects TRBV7-2 to TRBJ1-5, with D unresolved. The CDR3 runs 12 residues. Trimming stripped 5 bases from V and 6 bases from J, with 8 bases between. The germline gives CDR1 SGHTA, CDR2 FQGNSA. In DNA, the CDR3 is TGTGCCAGCAGCCTACCGCGTCAGCCCCAGCATTTT. Its translation: CASSLPRQPQHF.

The V and J genes are TRBV2 and TRBJ1-5; D is uncertain. From germline, CDR1 is SNHLY and CDR2 FYNNEI. With 6 bases removed from V and 0 bases from J, the gap between germline ends came to 9 bases. This CDR3 has 14 residues. CDR3 nucleotide sequence: TGTGCCAGCAGGGACGCAGATAGCAATCAGCCCCAGCATTTT. Translated: CASRDADSNQPQHF.

Written as DNA, the CDR3 is TGTGCCAGCAGTCAGTCAGGAGCGGGCACCGGGGAGCTGTTTTTT. Translating gives CASSQSGAGTGELFF. The V gene is TRBV11-2, the J gene TRBJ2-2, with D possibly TRBD2 on 6 matching bases. This CDR3 spans 15 amino acids. The germline V gene encodes CDR1 SGHAT and CDR2 FQNNGV. V lost 6 bases and J lost 4, with 15 bases in between.

The J gene is TRBJ1-1, the V gene TRBV30; D is ambiguous. The CDR3 runs 14 residues. CDR1 and CDR2 (germline): GTSNPN, SVGIG (reference sequence). Trimming removed 1 base from V and 5 bases from J, with 14 bases in between. CDR3 sequence reads: CAWSALGLETEAFF. CDR3 nucleotide sequence: TGTGCCTGGAGTGCCCTGGGATTGGAAACTGAAGCTTTCTTT.

This sequence joins TRBV7-9 and TRBJ1-3, with TRBD1 as a possible D gene (6 bases). This CDR3 is 19 amino acids long. Trimming removed 0 bases from V and 0 bases from J, with 18 bases in between. The germline gives CDR1 SEHNR, CDR2 FQNEAQ (reference sequence). The CDR3 loop reads CASSLAVLYRADSGNTIYF. CDR3 nucleotide sequence: TGTGCCAGCAGCTTAGCGGTTTTATACAGGGCGGACTCTGGAAACACCATATATTTT.

This clone was observed a few times. The gene calls are TRBV28 and TRBJ2-3, with 8 bases fitting TRBD2. The ends lost 7 bases at V and 5 bases at J; junction bases unmatched: 14. The CDR3 length is 16 residues. Germline CDR1 reads MDHEN; CDR2 reads SYDVKM. The CDR3, as DNA: TGTGCCAGCACCAGGCTAGGTAGCGGGACGGAAGATACGCAGTATTTT. It yields the protein CASTRLGSGTEDTQYF.

V is TRBV6-1 and J is TRBJ1-2; D perhaps matches TRBD1 (5 bases). This CDR3 contains 14 residues. V lost 0 bases, J lost 11 bases, and 16 bases lay in between. The V gene's germline CDR1 is MNHNS and CDR2 SASEGT. This CDR3 is CASSEAPGTRWYTF. DNA for the CDR3: TGTGCCAGCAGTGAAGCGCCCGGGACGAGGTGGTACACCTTC.

The chain carries TRBV29-1 and TRBJ2-7; 9 bases map to TRBD2. The CDR3 extends over 13 amino acids. Germline values: CDR1 SQVTM, CDR2 ANQGSEA. The junction had 2 bases not matched to a gene; V was cut back by 3 bases and J by 2 bases. Here the CDR3 reads CSVEGGRAYEQYF. The CDR3 bases are TGCAGCGTTGAGGGCGGGAGGGCCTACGAGCAGTACTTC.

As to this clone: A far larger clone lies a single base away; this is likely a read error. The chain joins TRBV10-3 to TRBJ2-7; D may be TRBD1 (6 bases). Trimming stripped 8 bases from V and 7 bases from J, with 9 bases between. CDR1 is ENHRY and CDR2 is SYGVKD in the germline V gene. The CDR3 has 10 residues. The CDR3 DNA follows: TGTGCCATCGGGGGCGATGAGCAGTACTTC. This translates into CAIGGDEQYF.

The rearrangement links TRBV19 to TRBJ1-5; D unclear. This CDR3 comprises 15 residues. V dropped 3 bases and J dropped 2 bases, with 11 bases sitting between them. From germline, CDR1 is LNHDA and CDR2 SQIVND (reference sequence). The CDR3 spells CASSISPDGNQPQHF. Written as DNA, the CDR3 is TGTGCCAGTAGTATCAGTCCGGACGGCAATCAGCCCCAGCATTTT. The variable domain in full, completed from reference TRBV19 and TRBJ1-5, reads DGGITQSPKYLFRKEGQNVTLSCEQNLNHDAMYWYRQDPGQGLRLIYYSQIVNDFQKGDIAEGYSVSREKKESFPLTVTSAQKNPTAFYLCASSISPDGNQPQHFGDGTRLSIL.

The V and J genes are TRBV28 and TRBJ2-7, with D maybe TRBD2 (6 bases). Germline CDR1 and CDR2: MDHEN and SYDVKM. CDR3 size: 13 residues. V lost 3 bases and J 5 bases, leaving 11 bases between the germline ends. DNA for the CDR3: TGTGCCAGCAGTTTGTATGCGGGGCACGAGCAGTACTTC. Translation gives CASSLYAGHEQYF. Using reference TRBV28 and TRBJ2-7 for the parts outside the CDR3, the full variable domain is DVKVTQSSRYLVKRTGEKVFLECVQDMDHENMFWYRQDPGLGLRLIYFSYDVKMKEKGDIPEGYSVSREKKERFSLILESASTNQTSMYLCASSLYAGHEQYFGPGTRLTVT.

The CDR3 DNA reads as TGTGCCAGCAGTCCGGACAGAGCCTATGGCTACACCTTC. This sequence encodes CASSPDRAYGYTF. The chain combines TRBV6-5 with TRBJ1-2; D possibly corresponds to TRBD1 (6 bases). V was trimmed by 5 bases and J by 4 bases, leaving 11 bases between them. Germline V gene sequence: CDR1 MNHEY, CDR2 SVGAGI. The length of the CDR3 is 13 residues.

This clone has only one observation. V is TRBV15 and J is TRBJ2-3; D not resolved. CDR1 and CDR2 from the germline V gene are LNHNV and YYDKDF (reference sequence). CDR3 length: 14 amino acids. V was pared by 3 bases and J by 4 bases, with 11 bases between. The CDR3 spells CATSRGSVPDTQYF. The CDR3 nucleotides are TGTGCCACCAGCAGGGGATCTGTTCCAGATACGCAGTATTTT.

In this sample, this clone turned up once. The rearrangement links TRBV5-1 to TRBJ1-1, with a possible D match to TRBD1 (5 bases). The germline gives CDR1 SGHRS, CDR2 YFSETQ. V lost 4 bases and J lost 1, with 8 bases in between. The CDR3 length is 13 residues. The CDR3 region has the DNA TGCGCCAGCAGCCTTCAGGGGAACACTGAAGCTTTCTTT. Encoded protein: CASSLQGNTEAFF. Supplemented by reference TRBV5-1 and TRBJ1-1, the full variable domain reads KAGVTQTPRYLIKTRGQQVTLSCSPISGHRSVSWYQQTPGQGLQFLFEYFSETQRNKGNFPGRFSGRQFSNSRSEMNVSTLELGDSALYLCASSLQGNTEAFFGQGTRLTVV.